Each of the 26 T cell receptor beta chains below was sequenced from the same sample in a study of T cells in Graves' hyperthyroidism and ophthalmopathy. TCR beta CDR3 regions were amplified from RNA transcripts. A set of HTBI primers served as the primers for a first-round RT-PCR of the TCR CDR3. TCRdb passed the multiplex PCR reads through MiXCR, listing each CDR3 protein once. Of roughly 200,000 distinct CDR3 sequences in the sample, 17% were seen once. Material: blood. The receptors here all came from a woman between 45 and 60 years old with Graves' hyperthyroidism.

There are many counts of this clonotype. The CDR3 nucleotides are TGTGCCAGCAGTTTATTGGCGGGGGATCATAACGGGGCGACTGAAGCTTTCTTT. It translates to CASSLLAGDHNGATEAFF. This chain joins TRBV28 and TRBJ1-1; the D gene is possibly TRBD1 (5 bases). The CDR3 has 18 residues. Trimming took off 1 base at V and 5 bases at J, with 23 bases between the two ends. Germline V lookup: CDR1 MDHEN, CDR2 SYDVKM.

V and J are TRBV6-5 and TRBJ2-7, with D uncertain. V was cut by 10 bases and J by 2 bases, with 12 bases left in between. This CDR3 spans 12 amino acids. Germline loops: CDR1 MNHEY, CDR2 SVGAGI. The CDR3 sequence is CATLNPPYEQYF. CDR3 nucleotides: TGTGCCACACTTAACCCCCCCTACGAGCAGTACTTC.

The table lists this clonotype with a few counts. This may come from a read error, since a much larger clone is one base off. V is TRBV28 and J is TRBJ2-1, with 9 bases aligning to TRBD2. The V and J ends lost 5 bases and 8 bases, in that order; junction bases with no gene match: 10. Germline loops: CDR1 MDHEN, CDR2 SYDVKM. The CDR3 has 15 amino acids. CDR3 region: CASSLTSGRRDEQFF. The DNA of the CDR3 is TGTGCCAGCAGTCTGACTAGCGGTAGACGGGATGAGCAGTTCTTC.

This clonotype was seen a few times. The rearrangement uses TRBV24-1 and TRBJ2-2; no reliable D call. With 9 bases removed from V and 1 base from J, the gap between germline ends came to 5 bases. The CDR3 consists of 12 residues. Germline V lookup: CDR1 KGHDR, CDR2 SFDVKD. The CDR3 spells CATERNTGELFF. For the CDR3, the DNA is TGTGCCACCGAACGGAACACCGGGGAGCTGTTTTTT.

The chain carries TRBV4-1 and TRBJ2-1, with no clear D. There are 19 residues in the CDR3. CDR1 and CDR2 (germline): MGHRA, YSYEKL. V lost 2 bases to trimming and J lost 3 bases, with 23 bases between them. The CDR3 region is CASSQPLGVGEPSYNEQFF. The CDR3, as DNA: TGCGCCAGCAGCCAACCCTTAGGAGTTGGGGAACCTAGCTACAATGAGCAGTTCTTC.

This clonotype was seen a handful of times. The rearrangement uses TRBV5-1 and TRBJ2-3, with TRBD2 matching over 13 bases. This CDR3 has 18 amino acids. Per germline, CDR1 SGHRS and CDR2 YFSETQ. The trim removed 0 bases at V and 5 bases at J, leaving 9 bases unmatched. In DNA, the CDR3 is TGCGCCAGCAGCTTGGCCCTTACTAGCGGGAGGGCCGGAGATACGCAGTATTTT. Translation: CASSLALTSGRAGDTQYF.

In regard to this clonotype: A much larger clone lies one base from this, so it may be a read error. The chain has TRBV28 and TRBJ2-1; D call uncertain. The CDR3 has 12 amino acids. Germline CDR1 and CDR2: MDHEN and SYDVKM. CDR3 protein: CASSSKYNEQLF. DNA of the CDR3: TGTGCCAGCAGTTCCAAATACAATGAGCAGCTCTTC.

A few counts support this clonotype. The CDR3 loop is CASSEAGGIQETQYF. The CDR3 DNA sequence: TGTGCCAGCAGTGAAGCTGGAGGGATCCAAGAGACCCAGTACTTC. The gene calls are TRBV6-1 and TRBJ2-5, with a possible D match to TRBD2 (6 bases). CDR1 is MNHNS and CDR2 is SASEGT in the germline V gene. Trimming left V 0 bases short and J 1 base short, with 9 bases between. This CDR3 region has 15 residues.

This clonotype was observed once. The genes are TRBV3-1 and TRBJ1-1; no definite D call. This CDR3 spans 17 amino acids. V was pared by 4 bases and J by 0 bases, with 18 bases between. Germline V gene data show CDR1 as LGHDT and CDR2 as YNNKEL (reference sequence). The CDR3 region is CASSPTQSFGVNTEAFF. CDR3 DNA: TGTGCCAGCAGCCCAACGCAGTCTTTTGGCGTGAACACTGAAGCTTTCTTT.

This sequence joins TRBV19 and TRBJ2-1; TRBD1 agrees at 7 bases. The germline gives CDR1 LNHDA, CDR2 SQIVND (reference sequence). This CDR3 region has 14 residues. V was pared by 6 bases and J by 6 bases, with 8 bases of the junction left unmatched. This CDR3 is CASSRPGQVNEQFF. CDR3 sequence (DNA): TGTGCCAGTAGCCGACCTGGACAGGTCAATGAGCAGTTCTTC.

The chain is built from TRBV5-1 and TRBJ2-7; D is unresolved. This CDR3 has 14 residues. With 4 bases removed from V and 6 bases from J, the gap between germline ends came to 17 bases. The germline V gene has CDR1 SGHRS and CDR2 YFSETQ. The CDR3 DNA is TGCGCCAGCAGCCCGGGCAGTACCCCGGGCGAGCAGTACTTC. Residues: CASSPGSTPGEQYF.

In this sample, this clonotype turned up a few times. The rearrangement uses TRBV7-9 and TRBJ1-4; TRBD1 is a possible D gene (5 bases). The ends were cut back, 5 bases at V and 2 bases at J, with 15 bases in the middle. Germline V gives CDR1 SEHNR, CDR2 FQNEAQ (reference sequence). The CDR3 consists of 16 residues. CDR3 bases: TGTGCCAGCAGCGCCCCCCCGGGGGGTACTAATGAAAAACTGTTTTTT. Its translation is CASSAPPGGTNEKLFF. Full variable domain (outside the CDR3, taken from reference TRBV7-9 and TRBJ1-4): DTGVSQNPRHKITKRGQNVTFRCDPISEHNRLYWYRQTLGQGPEFLTYFQNEAQLEKSRLLSDRFSAERPKGSFSTLEIQRTEQGDSAMYLCASSAPPGGTNEKLFFGSGTQLSVL.

This rearrangement joins TRBV2 to TRBJ2-1, with D unclear. Germline V gene data show CDR1 as SNHLY and CDR2 as FYNNEI. The V and J ends lost 4 bases and 6 bases respectively, with 7 bases between them. The CDR3 has 12 amino acids. The CDR3 region is CASSAEGNEQFF. CDR3 DNA: TGTGCCAGCAGTGCGGAAGGCAATGAGCAGTTCTTC.

In its sample, this clonotype was seen many times. V usage is TRBV7-9 and J usage is TRBJ2-1; D gene ambiguous. CDR3 size: 15 residues. Germline assignment: CDR1 SEHNR and CDR2 FQNEAQ (reference sequence). Trimming left V 1 base short and J 3 bases short, with 10 bases between. The CDR3: CASSLVGGDYNEQFF. In DNA, the CDR3 is TGTGCCAGCAGCTTAGTGGGCGGCGACTACAATGAGCAGTTCTTC.

This clonotype was counted ten times or more. This chain uses TRBV29-1 with TRBJ2-3; D is perhaps TRBD2 (6 bases). This CDR3 is built from 14 residues. Germline-derived CDR1 and CDR2 are SQVTM and ANQGSEA. V was trimmed by 7 bases and J by 6 bases, leaving 20 bases between them. The CDR3 DNA follows: TGCAGCGCCCAAACCTCACTAGCTTTCGATACGCAGTATTTT. This sequence encodes CSAQTSLAFDTQYF.

Many counts were recorded for this clonotype. This chain links TRBV3-1 with TRBJ2-3; 9 nucleotides line up with TRBD2. V was clipped by 1 base and J by 5 bases; unmatched bases: 10. Germline-derived CDR1 and CDR2 are LGHDT and YNNKEL (reference sequence). The CDR3 has 17 amino acids. CDR3: CASSQGRISGSGDTQYF. The DNA of the CDR3 is TGTGCCAGCAGCCAAGGTCGGATTAGCGGGAGCGGAGATACGCAGTATTTT.

This clonotype was observed many times. CDR3: CASSDSLGGTEAFF. CDR3 sequence (DNA): TGTGCCAGCAGTGACTCCCTCGGCGGCACTGAAGCTTTCTTT. The chain uses TRBV27 and TRBJ1-1; no definite D call. The germline gives CDR1 MNHEY, CDR2 SMNVEV (reference sequence). Trimming pared 5 bases from V and 4 bases from J, leaving 14 bases between. CDR3 length: 14 residues.

Written as DNA, the CDR3 is TGTGCCACCAGCAATTCGGCTAGCGGGAGGGCCAGAGATACGCAGTATTTT. This encodes CATSNSASGRARDTQYF. The chain links TRBV15 to TRBJ2-3, with 12 bases that match TRBD2. The CDR3 sequence is 17 residues long. V gave up 4 bases and J gave up 5 bases; unmatched junction bases: 10. Germline CDR1 is LNHNV and CDR2 is YYDKDF (reference sequence).

This clonotype was observed a single time. The V and J genes are TRBV25-1 and TRBJ1-2; a possible D gene is TRBD1 (6 bases). Germline V gene lookup returns CDR1 MGHDK and CDR2 SYGVNS. CDR3 length: 14 amino acids. V lost 3 bases to trimming and J lost 4 bases, with 12 bases between them. The CDR3 protein is CASSETGRSYGYTF. In DNA form, the CDR3 reads TGTGCCAGCAGTGAGACAGGACGATCCTATGGCTACACCTTC.

The rearrangement joins TRBV28 to TRBJ2-7; D is undetermined. Germline CDR1 reads MDHEN; CDR2 reads SYDVKM. The CDR3 contains 15 residues. V was pared by 3 bases and J by 6 bases, with 18 bases between. DNA of the CDR3: TGTGCCAGCAGTTTTTCATTACAGTTCGGCTCCGAGCAGTACTTC. Its translation is CASSFSLQFGSEQYF.

This chain joins TRBV10-3 and TRBJ2-1, with a weak D call TRBD1 (6 bases). The CDR3 has 11 residues. Trimming cost V 6 bases and J 10 bases, with 10 bases left between them. Germline V gives CDR1 ENHRY, CDR2 SYGVKD. CDR3 region: CAISTGKEQFF. DNA for the CDR3: TGTGCCATCAGCACAGGGAAAGAGCAGTTCTTC.

V and J are TRBV5-1 and TRBJ1-4, with D unresolved. Germline loops: CDR1 SGHRS, CDR2 YFSETQ. CDR3 length: 12 residues. Between the trimmed V and J ends, which lost 4 bases and 8 bases, there was a span of 9 bases. The CDR3 coding sequence is TGCGCCAGCAGCCATGTTGGGGAAAAACTGTTTTTT. Translating it yields CASSHVGEKLFF. Filled out from reference TRBV5-1 and TRBJ1-4, the complete variable domain reads KAGVTQTPRYLIKTRGQQVTLSCSPISGHRSVSWYQQTPGQGLQFLFEYFSETQRNKGNFPGRFSGRQFSNSRSEMNVSTLELGDSALYLCASSHVGEKLFFGSGTQLSVL.

This clonotype was seen a handful of times. The chain recombines TRBV12-3 or TRBV12-4 with TRBJ2-7; D perhaps matches TRBD1 (5 bases). V was trimmed by 5 bases and J by 2 bases, leaving 13 bases between them. CDR3 length: 14 residues. The CDR3 loop reads CASSLKDNTYEQYF. The CDR3 DNA is TGTGCCAGCAGTCTGAAGGACAATACCTACGAGCAGTACTTC.

There are a few counts of this clonotype. This sequence joins TRBV9 and TRBJ2-1, with 9 nucleotides matching TRBD1. CDR1 and CDR2 from the germline V gene are SGDLS and YYNGEE. V lost 2 bases and J lost 2; bases outside the gene matches: 8. The CDR3 runs to 17 residues. The CDR3 region is CASSVTSGTGTYNEQFF. The CDR3 coding sequence is TGTGCCAGCAGCGTTACATCCGGGACAGGGACCTACAATGAGCAGTTCTTC. The variable domain in full, with the rest retrieved from reference TRBV9 and TRBJ2-1, is DSGVTQTPKHLITATGQRVTLRCSPRSGDLSVYWYQQSLDQGLQFLIQYYNGEERAKGNILERFSAQQFPDLHSELNLSSLELGDSALYFCASSVTSGTGTYNEQFFGPGTRLTVL.

This chain uses TRBV12-3 or TRBV12-4 with TRBJ2-5; no clear D. CDR3 length equals 15 residues. V was clipped by 0 bases and J by 1 base, with 9 bases between them. The CDR3 DNA sequence: TGTGCCAGCAGTTTAGCGTCGTTAGGCCAAGAGACCCAGTACTTC. Its protein product is CASSLASLGQETQYF.

This clonotype has a count of ten or more. This chain links TRBV2 with TRBJ1-4; D unclear. V was pared by 7 bases and J by 6 bases, with 12 bases between. Germline CDR1 is SNHLY and CDR2 is FYNNEI. The CDR3 runs to 13 residues. The CDR3 DNA follows: TGTGCCAGCACCCGGGTCCGCTATGAAAAACTGTTTTTT. It encodes CASTRVRYEKLFF.